The rows below give T cell receptor beta chains drawn from one sample of a study of vaccination effects on CD4 cells after COVID-19. These receptors have no identified antigens. Measured with immunoSEQ multiplex PCR; TCRdb has only the in-frame clones, and not every one. The sample carries tens of thousands of clones, nearly 75% recorded once. Specimen: CD4+ T cells from PBMCs cultured without peptide, collected after COVID-19 vaccination. These receptor sequences come from a human donor who received a COVID-19 vaccine. CDR3s include the opening cysteine and the closing phenylalanine or tryptophan. The order of the fields is V gene, clone size, J gene, D gene, CDR3 protein, CDR3 DNA. A D gene is named only where the DNA matches it firmly. The listing skips clone size in some rows; elsewhere it reads once, few, many or a size class.

V gene: TRBV19; clone size: .; J gene: TRBJ2-3; D gene: .; CDR3 protein: CASSIDRPTDTQYF; CDR3 DNA: TGTGCCAGTAGTATAGATCGTCCCACAGATACGCAGTATTTT
V gene: TRBV12-1; clone size: .; J gene: TRBJ2-5; D gene: .; CDR3 protein: CASSFGGTGVTQYF; CDR3 DNA: TGTGCCAGCAGCTTTGGGGGGACCGGAGTGACCCAGTACTTC
V gene: TRBV10-3; clone size: few; J gene: TRBJ2-1; D gene: TRBD1; CDR3 protein: CAIRWDREGNEQFF; CDR3 DNA: TGTGCCATCCGCTGGGACAGGGAGGGCAATGAGCAGTTCTTC
V gene: TRBV30; clone size: few; J gene: TRBJ2-3; D gene: TRBD1; CDR3 protein: CAWRRDSKSDTQYF; CDR3 DNA: TGTGCCTGGAGGAGGGACAGTAAATCTGATACGCAGTATTTT
V gene: TRBV6-2/TRBV6-3; clone size: .; J gene: TRBJ2-2; D gene: TRBD2; CDR3 protein: CASSQFSGGNTGELFF; CDR3 DNA: TGTGCCAGCAGCCAATTTAGCGGGGGGAACACCGGGGAGCTGTTTTTT
V gene: TRBV19; clone size: .; J gene: TRBJ1-5; D gene: TRBD1; CDR3 protein: CASRSRRTGTPTGGQPQHF; CDR3 DNA: TGTGCCAGTAGGTCCCGAAGGACAGGGACTCCCACTGGGGGTCAGCCCCAGCATTTT
V gene: TRBV28; clone size: .; J gene: TRBJ1-4; D gene: .; CDR3 protein: CASSLAGTNEKLFF; CDR3 DNA: TGTGCCAGCAGTCTCGCCGGTACTAATGAAAAACTGTTTTTT
V gene: TRBV7-3; clone size: .; J gene: TRBJ1-1; D gene: TRBD1; CDR3 protein: CASSYRDRWKNTEAFF; CDR3 DNA: TGTGCCAGCAGCTACCGGGACAGGTGGAAGAACACTGAAGCTTTCTTT
V gene: TRBV6-1; clone size: .; J gene: TRBJ1-6; D gene: TRBD1; CDR3 protein: CASNEGGRNNSPLHF; CDR3 DNA: TGTGCCAGCAATGAAGGGGGCAGGAATAATTCACCCCTCCACTTT
V gene: TRBV9; clone size: .; J gene: TRBJ2-2; D gene: TRBD2; CDR3 protein: CASRETGLATNTGELFF; CDR3 DNA: TGTGCCAGCAGAGAGACGGGACTAGCGACTAACACCGGGGAGCTGTTTTTT
V gene: TRBV9; clone size: .; J gene: TRBJ1-2; D gene: .; CDR3 protein: CASSAGDGGTGYTF; CDR3 DNA: TGTGCCAGCAGCGCAGGGGACGGTGGAACAGGCTACACCTTC
V gene: TRBV4-2; clone size: .; J gene: TRBJ2-2; D gene: .; CDR3 protein: CASSQGAGANTGELFF; CDR3 DNA: TGTGCCAGCAGCCAGGGGGCGGGGGCTAACACCGGGGAGCTGTTTTTT
V gene: TRBV6-5; clone size: .; J gene: TRBJ2-3; D gene: .; CDR3 protein: CASSYSAGYTDTQYF; CDR3 DNA: TGTGCCAGCAGTTACTCGGCAGGGTACACAGATACGCAGTATTTT
V gene: TRBV30; clone size: .; J gene: TRBJ1-1; D gene: .; CDR3 protein: CASRKGGHTEAFF; CDR3 DNA: TGTGCCTCCCGCAAGGGAGGGCACACTGAAGCTTTCTTT
V gene: TRBV19; clone size: few; J gene: TRBJ2-1; D gene: .; CDR3 protein: CASSILQGNEQFF; CDR3 DNA: TGTGCCAGTAGTATATTGCAGGGGAATGAGCAGTTCTTC
V gene: TRBV5-1; clone size: .; J gene: TRBJ1-4; D gene: TRBD1; CDR3 protein: CASSSDRAHEKLFF; CDR3 DNA: TGCGCCAGCAGCTCGGACAGGGCCCATGAAAAACTGTTTTTT
V gene: TRBV6-5; clone size: .; J gene: TRBJ1-1; D gene: .; CDR3 protein: CASSYSGGSAFF; CDR3 DNA: TGTGCCAGCAGTTACTCAGGAGGGTCGGCTTTCTTT
V gene: TRBV4-1; clone size: .; J gene: TRBJ1-1; D gene: .; CDR3 protein: CASSHGGGATEAFF; CDR3 DNA: TGCGCCAGCAGCCACGGGGGAGGGGCCACTGAAGCTTTCTTT
V gene: TRBV2; clone size: .; J gene: TRBJ1-6; D gene: .; CDR3 protein: CASSGTGNSPLHF; CDR3 DNA: TGTGCCAGCAGCGGGACGGGGAATTCACCCCTCCACTTT
V gene: TRBV7-2; clone size: .; J gene: TRBJ2-2; D gene: TRBD2; CDR3 protein: CASSPIGLAGGMAGELFF; CDR3 DNA: TGTGCCAGCAGCCCCATCGGACTAGCGGGGGGAATGGCCGGGGAGCTGTTTTTT
V gene: TRBV6-5; clone size: .; J gene: TRBJ1-4; D gene: .; CDR3 protein: CASSYGSGATNEKLFF; CDR3 DNA: TGTGCCAGCAGTTATGGCTCGGGGGCAACTAATGAAAAACTGTTTTTT
V gene: TRBV5-6; clone size: .; J gene: TRBJ1-2; D gene: .; CDR3 protein: CASSQLDRLYGYTF; CDR3 DNA: TGTGCCAGCAGCCAATTGGACAGACTCTATGGCTACACCTTC
V gene: TRBV7-3; clone size: .; J gene: TRBJ2-5; D gene: .; CDR3 protein: CASSLALQETQYF; CDR3 DNA: TGTGCCAGCAGCTTAGCTCTGCAAGAGACCCAGTACTTC
V gene: TRBV19; clone size: .; J gene: TRBJ1-6; D gene: .; CDR3 protein: CVPCRGAKSSYNSPLHF; CDR3 DNA: TGTGTGCCATGCCGGGGGGCGAAAAGCTCCTATAATTCACCCCTCCACTTT
V gene: TRBV6-5; clone size: .; J gene: TRBJ1-6; D gene: TRBD1; CDR3 protein: CASSFFGTEGSPLHF; CDR3 DNA: TGTGCCAGCAGTTTCTTCGGGACAGAGGGTTCACCCCTCCACTTT
V gene: TRBV7-9; clone size: .; J gene: TRBJ1-1; D gene: .; CDR3 protein: CASSLPTKAFF; CDR3 DNA: TGTGCCAGCAGCTTACCTACAAAAGCTTTCTTT
V gene: TRBV5-5; clone size: .; J gene: TRBJ2-2; D gene: .; CDR3 protein: CASSFLGVWTGELFF; CDR3 DNA: TGTGCCAGCAGCTTCTTGGGGGTCTGGACCGGGGAGCTGTTTTTT
V gene: TRBV27; clone size: few; J gene: TRBJ1-3; D gene: .; CDR3 protein: CASALLGAGNTIYF; CDR3 DNA: TGTGCCAGCGCCCTTCTGGGGGCTGGAAACACCATATATTTT
V gene: TRBV2; clone size: once; J gene: TRBJ2-5; D gene: TRBD1; CDR3 protein: CASSTGQLQETQYF; CDR3 DNA: TGTGCCAGCAGTACGGGACAGCTACAAGAGACCCAGTACTTC
V gene: TRBV7-2; clone size: .; J gene: TRBJ2-1; D gene: TRBD1; CDR3 protein: CASSRQGAAYNEQFF; CDR3 DNA: TGTGCCAGCAGCCGCCAGGGGGCGGCCTACAATGAGCAGTTCTTC
V gene: TRBV6-5; clone size: .; J gene: TRBJ2-2; D gene: .; CDR3 protein: CASSYLDRAGELFF; CDR3 DNA: TGTGCCAGCAGTTACTTGGACAGAGCCGGGGAGCTGTTTTTT
V gene: TRBV18; clone size: .; J gene: TRBJ2-5; D gene: TRBD1; CDR3 protein: CASSPRSIGTGGGGETQYF; CDR3 DNA: TGTGCCAGCTCACCACGCAGTATTGGGACAGGGGGCGGCGGAGAGACCCAGTACTTC
V gene: TRBV19; clone size: .; J gene: TRBJ1-4; D gene: TRBD1; CDR3 protein: CASRGGQGGEKLFF; CDR3 DNA: TGTGCCAGTAGGGGAGGACAGGGTGGTGAAAAACTGTTTTTT
V gene: TRBV14; clone size: few; J gene: TRBJ1-2; D gene: .; CDR3 protein: CASSQTGIGRDYGYTF; CDR3 DNA: TGTGCCAGCAGCCAGACCGGGATAGGACGGGACTATGGCTACACCTTC
V gene: TRBV5-6; clone size: .; J gene: TRBJ1-6; D gene: .; CDR3 protein: CASSLGTANLNSPLHF; CDR3 DNA: TGTGCCAGCAGCTTGGGGACAGCTAATTTGAATTCACCCCTCCACTTT
V gene: TRBV5-4; clone size: .; J gene: TRBJ2-3; D gene: .; CDR3 protein: CASSLAPRQAPDTQYF; CDR3 DNA: TGTGCCAGCAGCTTGGCGCCCCGGCAGGCCCCAGATACGCAGTATTTT
V gene: TRBV5-5; clone size: .; J gene: TRBJ1-1; D gene: .; CDR3 protein: CASSLVGGLKNTEAFF; CDR3 DNA: TGTGCCAGCAGCTTGGTAGGGGGGCTTAAGAACACTGAAGCTTTCTTT